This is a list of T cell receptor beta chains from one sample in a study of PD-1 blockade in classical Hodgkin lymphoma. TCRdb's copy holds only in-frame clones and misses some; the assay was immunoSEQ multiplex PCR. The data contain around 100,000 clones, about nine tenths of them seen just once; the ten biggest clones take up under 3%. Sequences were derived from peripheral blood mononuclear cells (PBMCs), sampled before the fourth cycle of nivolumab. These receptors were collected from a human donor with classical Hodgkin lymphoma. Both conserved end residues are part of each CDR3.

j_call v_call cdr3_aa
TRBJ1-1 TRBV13 CASSLGGGAGRGTEAFF
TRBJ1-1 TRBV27 CASVDSPANTEAFF
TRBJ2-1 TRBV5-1 CASSTDGVSSYNEQFF
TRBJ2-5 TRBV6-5 CASSYVLTGGLETQYF
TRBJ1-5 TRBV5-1 CASSLEGTGNQPQHF
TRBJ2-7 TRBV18 CASSPFQGHEQYF
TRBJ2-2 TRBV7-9 CASSLPRYTGELFF
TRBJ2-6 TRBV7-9 CASSSPGQQTGANVLTF
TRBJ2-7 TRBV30 CAWSRGSSGGSSYEQYF
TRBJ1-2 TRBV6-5 CASSYSPQGYGYTF
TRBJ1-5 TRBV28 CASSSIDPSNQPQHF
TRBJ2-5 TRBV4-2 CASSQERGSETQYF
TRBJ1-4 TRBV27 CASSFLTGAPNEKLFF
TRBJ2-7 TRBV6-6 CASSYSAGNYEQYF
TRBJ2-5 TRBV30 CAWSVQETQYF
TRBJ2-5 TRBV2 CASSFSGGQETQYF
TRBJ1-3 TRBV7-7 CASSLGVAGGNTIYF
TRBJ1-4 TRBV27 CASSLQQGSQKLFF
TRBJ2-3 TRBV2 CASSEFASTDTQYF
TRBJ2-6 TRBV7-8 CASSLAGSGANVLTF
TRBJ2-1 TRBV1 CTSSQFRAGKTYNEQFF
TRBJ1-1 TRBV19 CASSIRFSNTEAFF
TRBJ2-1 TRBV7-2 CASTPSDGGGFYNEQFF